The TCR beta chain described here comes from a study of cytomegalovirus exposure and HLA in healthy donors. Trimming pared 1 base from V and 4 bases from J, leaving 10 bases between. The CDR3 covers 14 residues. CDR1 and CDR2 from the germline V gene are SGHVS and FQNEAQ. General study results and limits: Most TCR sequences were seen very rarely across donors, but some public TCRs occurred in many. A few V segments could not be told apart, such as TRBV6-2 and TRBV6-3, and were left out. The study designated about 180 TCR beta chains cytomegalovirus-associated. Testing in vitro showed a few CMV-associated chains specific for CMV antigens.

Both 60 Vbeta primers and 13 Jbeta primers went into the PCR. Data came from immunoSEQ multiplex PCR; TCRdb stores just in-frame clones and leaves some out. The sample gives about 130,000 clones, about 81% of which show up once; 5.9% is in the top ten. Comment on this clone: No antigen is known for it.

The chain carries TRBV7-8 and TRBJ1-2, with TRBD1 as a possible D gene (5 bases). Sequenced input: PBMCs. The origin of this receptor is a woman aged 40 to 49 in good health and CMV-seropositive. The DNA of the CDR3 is TGTGCCAGCAGCTTAGAAAGGACAACCTATGGCTACACCTTC. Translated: CASSLERTTYGYTF. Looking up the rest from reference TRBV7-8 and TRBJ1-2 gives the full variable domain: GAGVSQSPRYKVAKRGQDVALRCDPISGHVSLFWYQQALGQGPEFLTYFQNEAQLDKSGLPSDRFFAERPEGSVSTLKIQRTQQEDSAVYLCASSLERTTYGYTFGSGTRLTVV.